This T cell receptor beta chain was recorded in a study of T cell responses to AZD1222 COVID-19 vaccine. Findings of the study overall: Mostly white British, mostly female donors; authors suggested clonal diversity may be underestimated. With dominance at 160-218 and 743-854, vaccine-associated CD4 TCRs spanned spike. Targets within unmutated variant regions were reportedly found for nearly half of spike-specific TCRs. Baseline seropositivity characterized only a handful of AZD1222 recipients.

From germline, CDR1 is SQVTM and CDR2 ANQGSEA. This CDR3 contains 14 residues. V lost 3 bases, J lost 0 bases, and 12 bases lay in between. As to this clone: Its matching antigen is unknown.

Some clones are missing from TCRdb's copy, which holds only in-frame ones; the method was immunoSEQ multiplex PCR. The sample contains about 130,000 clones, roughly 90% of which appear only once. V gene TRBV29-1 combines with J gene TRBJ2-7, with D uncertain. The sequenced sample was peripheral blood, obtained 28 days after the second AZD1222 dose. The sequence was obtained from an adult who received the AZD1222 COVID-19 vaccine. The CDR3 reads CSVESTEDSYEQYF. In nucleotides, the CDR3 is TGCAGCGTTGAGTCTACAGAAGACTCCTACGAGCAGTACTTC.